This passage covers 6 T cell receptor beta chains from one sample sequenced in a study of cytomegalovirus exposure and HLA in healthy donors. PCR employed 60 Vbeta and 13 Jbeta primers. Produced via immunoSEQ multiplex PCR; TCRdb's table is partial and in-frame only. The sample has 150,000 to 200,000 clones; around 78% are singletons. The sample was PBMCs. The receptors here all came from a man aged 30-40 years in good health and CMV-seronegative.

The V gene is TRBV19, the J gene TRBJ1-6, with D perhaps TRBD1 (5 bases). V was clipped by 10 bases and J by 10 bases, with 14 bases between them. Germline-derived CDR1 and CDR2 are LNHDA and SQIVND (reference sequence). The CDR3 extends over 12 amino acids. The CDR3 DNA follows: TGTGCCATCTCAACCCCAGGGTCACCCCTCCACTTT. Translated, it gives CAISTPGSPLHF.

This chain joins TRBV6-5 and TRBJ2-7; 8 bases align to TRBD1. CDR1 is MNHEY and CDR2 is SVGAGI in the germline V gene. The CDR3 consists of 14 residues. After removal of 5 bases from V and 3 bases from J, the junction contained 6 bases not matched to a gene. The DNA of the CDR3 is TGTGCCAGCAGTAGGACAGGGAGCGACTACGAGCAGTACTTC. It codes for CASSRTGSDYEQYF.

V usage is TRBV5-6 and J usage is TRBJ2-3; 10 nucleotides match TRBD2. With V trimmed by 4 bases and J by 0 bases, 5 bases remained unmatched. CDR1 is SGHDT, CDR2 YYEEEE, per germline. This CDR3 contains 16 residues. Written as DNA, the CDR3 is TGTGCCAGCAGCCTGGGACTAGCGAGTAGCACAGATACGCAGTATTTT. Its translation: CASSLGLASSTDTQYF.

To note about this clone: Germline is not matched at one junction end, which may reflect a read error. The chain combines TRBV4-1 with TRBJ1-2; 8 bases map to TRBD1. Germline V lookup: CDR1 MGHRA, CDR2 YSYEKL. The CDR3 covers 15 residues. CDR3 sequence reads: CASSNYRGNLDGYTF. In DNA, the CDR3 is TGCGCCAGCAGCAATTACAGGGGGAATCTAGATGGCTACACTTTC.

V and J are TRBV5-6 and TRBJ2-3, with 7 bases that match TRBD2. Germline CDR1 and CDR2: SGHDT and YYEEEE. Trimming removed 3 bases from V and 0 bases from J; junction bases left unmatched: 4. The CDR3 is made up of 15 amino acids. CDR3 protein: CASSSFSGSTDTQYF. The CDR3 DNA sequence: TGTGCCAGCAGCTCTTTTAGCGGGAGCACAGATACGCAGTATTTT.

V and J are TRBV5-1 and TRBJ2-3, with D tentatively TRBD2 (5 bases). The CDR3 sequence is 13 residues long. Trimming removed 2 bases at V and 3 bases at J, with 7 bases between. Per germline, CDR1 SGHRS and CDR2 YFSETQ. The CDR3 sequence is CASSLEGTDTQYF. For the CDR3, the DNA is TGCGCCAGCAGCTTAGAGGGTACAGATACGCAGTATTTT.